Following are 29 T cell receptor beta chains from one sample sequenced in a study. TCRdb recomputed calls from the RT-PCR reads with MiXCR, one row per CDR3 protein. The table records fewer than 800,000 distinct CDR3 sequences, approximately 15% of them present only once. The sample comprised memory CD4+ T cells from blood. The receptors come from a female donor in good health, serving as a healthy control.

The gene calls are TRBV20-1 and TRBJ1-4; a possible D gene is TRBD1 (5 bases). Trimming left V 3 bases short and J 8 bases short, with 16 bases between. The CDR3 length is 14 residues. The germline V gene encodes CDR1 DFQATT and CDR2 SNEGSKA (reference sequence). The CDR3 is CSASLIGEREKLFF. CDR3 sequence (DNA): TGCAGTGCTAGCCTGATAGGGGAACGCGAAAAACTGTTTTTT.

This clonotype was picked up a small number of times. The chain couples TRBV9 to TRBJ2-7; 7 nucleotides line up with TRBD2. The junction had 8 bases not matched to a gene; V was cut back by 3 bases and J by 2 bases. Germline V lookup: CDR1 SGDLS, CDR2 YYNGEE. This CDR3 has 15 residues. The CDR3 sequence: CASSAGLTKAYEQYF. Here the CDR3 DNA reads TGTGCCAGCAGCGCGGGACTAACAAAGGCCTACGAGCAGTACTTC. Looking up the rest from reference TRBV9 and TRBJ2-7 gives the full variable domain: DSGVTQTPKHLITATGQRVTLRCSPRSGDLSVYWYQQSLDQGLQFLIQYYNGEERAKGNILERFSAQQFPDLHSELNLSSLELGDSALYFCASSAGLTKAYEQYFGPGTRLTVT.

This sequence joins TRBV29-1 and TRBJ2-3, with 7 bases matching TRBD2. The CDR3 covers 14 residues. Germline V gives CDR1 SQVTM, CDR2 ANQGSEA. The V gene end was trimmed by 7 bases and the J gene end by 2 bases; junction bases not matched to a gene: 9. The CDR3 region is CSGLAGANTDTQYF. In nucleotides, the CDR3 is TGCAGCGGTTTAGCGGGCGCCAACACAGATACGCAGTATTTT.

This clonotype came up a few times. V gene TRBV10-2 combines with J gene TRBJ2-3; TRBD2 agrees at 11 bases. The germline gives CDR1 WSHSY, CDR2 SAAADI. This CDR3 is 15 amino acids long. J was trimmed by 5 bases and V by 10 bases; bases with no gene match: 11. In DNA, the CDR3 is TGCGCCACGCGGGATGCGGGACTAGCGGTAGATACGCAGTATTTT. Amino acid sequence: CATRDAGLAVDTQYF.

The sample holds many counts of this clonotype. CDR3 sequence: CSVAQGNTEAFF. The DNA of the CDR3 is TGCAGCGTTGCCCAAGGGAACACTGAAGCTTTCTTT. J is TRBJ1-1 and V is TRBV29-1; no reliable D call. Trimming removed 4 bases from V and 1 base from J, with 7 bases in between. This CDR3 region has 12 residues. In germline, CDR1 is SQVTM, CDR2 ANQGSEA. The variable domain in full, completed from reference TRBV29-1 and TRBJ1-1, reads SAVISQKPSRDICQRGTSLTIQCQVDSQVTMMFWYRQQPGQSLTLIATANQGSEATYESGFVIDKFPISRPNLTFSTLTVSNMSPEDSSIYLCSVAQGNTEAFFGQGTRLTVV.

Of note for this clonotype: Germline and junction disagree at one end, which may indicate a read error. V usage is TRBV29-1 and J usage is TRBJ1-1, with TRBD1 matching 8 bases. The CDR3 sequence is 15 residues long. Germline V gives CDR1 SQVTM, CDR2 ANQGSEA. CDR3 sequence (DNA): TGCAGCGTTGTGGGTGACAGGGGAAGGAACTCTGAAGCTTTCTTT. It encodes CSVVGDRGRNSEAFF.

In this sample, this clonotype turned up a few times. J is TRBJ2-3 and V is TRBV10-3, with 9 bases fitting TRBD2. Germline V CDR1 and CDR2: ENHRY, SYGVKD. This CDR3 region has 16 residues. V shed 0 bases and J 4 bases; nucleotides not matched to a gene: 5. The CDR3 here is CAISESGLAFSDTQYF. DNA of the CDR3: TGTGCCATCAGTGAGTCCGGACTAGCGTTTTCAGATACGCAGTATTTT.

This clonotype showed up just a few times. The chain combines TRBV6-6 with TRBJ2-2; tentatively, D is TRBD2 (5 bases). Trimming left V 4 bases short and J 3 bases short, with 12 bases between. CDR1 and CDR2 from the germline V gene are MNHNY and SVGAGI (reference sequence). The CDR3 extends over 15 amino acids. CDR3 protein: CASSLADFYTGELFF. DNA for the CDR3: TGTGCCAGCAGTTTGGCGGACTTCTACACCGGGGAGCTGTTTTTT.

This clonotype was detected a few times. The CDR3 loop reads CAWSVHSGNTIYF. The CDR3 coding sequence is TGTGCCTGGAGTGTCCACTCTGGAAACACCATATATTTT. The chain carries TRBV30 and TRBJ1-3, with unresolved D. Germline V gene lookup returns CDR1 GTSNPN and CDR2 SVGIG (reference sequence). The CDR3 is 13 amino acids. Trimming pared 0 bases from V and 0 bases from J, leaving 3 bases between.

This clonotype has a handful of counts. This chain uses TRBV20-1 with TRBJ2-1, with TRBD1 identical over 11 bases. Unmatched junction bases numbered 9, after V lost 0 bases and J lost 8 bases. CDR3 size: 16 residues. Germline CDR1 and CDR2: DFQATT and SNEGSKA (reference sequence). Here the CDR3 DNA reads TGCAGTGCTAGAGACGCCGGGACAGGGGGGCTAGATGAGCAGTTCTTC. This sequence encodes CSARDAGTGGLDEQFF.

This clonotype occurred many times. The chain has TRBV27 and TRBJ1-4; a possible D gene is TRBD1 (5 bases). The ends were cut back, 8 bases at V and 6 bases at J, with 13 bases in the middle. Germline V gene sequence: CDR1 MNHEY, CDR2 SMNVEV (reference sequence). The CDR3 has 13 residues. The CDR3: CASWSREDEKLFF. The CDR3 bases are TGTGCCAGCTGGAGCAGGGAAGATGAAAAACTGTTTTTT.

The chain links TRBV5-1 to TRBJ2-1, with 10 bases that match TRBD1. The ends lost 4 bases at V and 16 bases at J; junction bases unmatched: 20. The germline V gene has CDR1 SGHRS and CDR2 YFSETQ. The CDR3 runs 16 residues. The CDR3: CASSLRGQGIPSALFF. The DNA for the CDR3 is TGCGCCAGCAGCCTCCGGGGACAGGGGATACCTAGCGCCCTTTTCTTC.

J is TRBJ2-3 and V is TRBV12-3 or TRBV12-4, with D unresolved. The ends were cut back, 5 bases at V and 2 bases at J, with 11 bases in the middle. The CDR3 runs 14 residues. CDR3 residues: CASSLRQDTDTQYF. The DNA for the CDR3 is TGTGCCAGCAGTCTAAGACAAGACACAGATACGCAGTATTTT.

The chain links TRBV30 to TRBJ2-7; TRBD1 matches at 7 bases. CDR1 and CDR2 (germline): GTSNPN, SVGIG (reference sequence). CDR3 size: 13 residues. The V and J ends lost 5 bases and 4 bases, in that order; junction bases with no gene match: 8. This chain's CDR3 is CAWGFGTDYEQYF. CDR3 DNA sequence: TGTGCCTGGGGATTTGGGACAGATTACGAGCAGTACTTC.

This clonotype was picked up a small number of times. The DNA for the CDR3 is TGTGCCAGCAGCGTAATGGAGGCGAGCAATGAGCAGTTCTTC. This translates into CASSVMEASNEQFF. V is TRBV9 and J is TRBJ2-1; TRBD2 might be the D (5 bases). This CDR3 comprises 14 residues. V was pared by 1 base and J by 6 bases, with 11 bases between. Germline-derived CDR1 and CDR2 are SGDLS and YYNGEE.

This chain connects TRBV30 to TRBJ2-3, with D perhaps being TRBD1 or TRBD2 (5 bases each). Trimming removed 0 bases from V and 2 bases from J, with 21 bases in between. From germline, CDR1 is GTSNPN and CDR2 SVGIG (reference sequence). The CDR3 spans 18 residues. Written as DNA, the CDR3 is TGTGCCTGGAGTGTACGGTTCGGGACCCCGGGACCCACAGATACGCAGTATTTT. It encodes CAWSVRFGTPGPTDTQYF.

Concerning this clonotype: A read error may be the cause here, since a much bigger clone is one base away. The chain has TRBV6-5 and TRBJ1-5, with D unresolved. The CDR3 runs to 13 residues. Trimming stripped 6 bases from V and 0 bases from J, with 6 bases between. From germline, CDR1 is MNHEY and CDR2 SVGAGI. For the CDR3, the DNA is TGTGCCAGCAGGAGACCTAGCAATCAGCCCCAGCATTTT. Residues: CASRRPSNQPQHF.

The chain uses TRBV12-3 or TRBV12-4 and TRBJ2-7; 10 positions agree with TRBD2. V shed 9 bases and J 3 bases; nucleotides not matched to a gene: 11. The CDR3 is made up of 15 amino acids. CDR3 DNA: TGTGCCAGTAGTATTCCGGGACTAGCGAACTACGAGCAGTACTTC. This translates into CASSIPGLANYEQYF.

V usage is TRBV10-3 and J usage is TRBJ2-7, with 8 bases aligning to TRBD2. J was trimmed by 3 bases and V by 10 bases; bases with no gene match: 8. CDR1 ENHRY and CDR2 SYGVKD come from the germline V gene. The CDR3 sequence is 13 residues long. The CDR3 protein is CATSPGGHYEQYF. The DNA for the CDR3 is TGTGCCACCTCACCGGGGGGGCACTACGAGCAGTACTTC.

This clonotype appeared many times. The chain uses TRBV20-1 and TRBJ1-5; D uncertain. The germline V and J ends were trimmed by 3 bases and 1 base, with 7 bases remaining between them. Germline V lookup: CDR1 DFQATT, CDR2 SNEGSKA (reference sequence). CDR3 length equals 13 residues. The CDR3 sequence is CSASHSSNQPQHF. As DNA, the CDR3 is TGCAGTGCTAGTCACAGCAGCAATCAGCCCCAGCATTTT.

This clonotype was seen a handful of times. J is TRBJ2-3 and V is TRBV7-3, with D possibly matching TRBD2 (6 bases). The germline V gene encodes CDR1 SGHTA and CDR2 FQGTGA. V was cut by 2 bases and J by 0 bases, with 9 bases left in between. The CDR3 loop spans 15 amino acids. CDR3 amino acids: CASSLASASTDTQYF. The CDR3 nucleotides read TGTGCCAGCAGCTTAGCTAGCGCGAGCACAGATACGCAGTATTTT. The whole variable domain, remainder taken from reference TRBV7-3 and TRBJ2-3, is GAGVSQTPSNKVTEKGKYVELRCDPISGHTALYWYRQSLGQGPEFLIYFQGTGAADDSGLPNDRFFAVRPEGSVSTLKIQRTERGDSAVYLCASSLASASTDTQYFGPGTRLTVL.

This clonotype was observed a few times. The chain employs TRBV5-1 and TRBJ1-2; D not certain. This CDR3 region has 15 residues. V gave up 4 bases and J gave up 1 base, with 14 bases separating them. Germline V lookup: CDR1 SGHRS, CDR2 YFSETQ. DNA for the CDR3: TGCGCCAGCAGCCTGGCATGGGGAGTTAACTATGGCTACACCTTC. The encoded protein is CASSLAWGVNYGYTF.

This chain joins TRBV5-1 and TRBJ2-1, with TRBD1 matching over 10 bases. V gave up 4 bases and J gave up 3 bases; unmatched junction bases: 4. In germline, CDR1 is SGHRS, CDR2 YFSETQ. The CDR3 is made up of 15 amino acids. The CDR3 is CASSTTGGGYNEQFF. CDR3 nucleotide sequence: TGCGCCAGCAGCACGACAGGGGGCGGCTACAATGAGCAGTTCTTC. Filled out from reference TRBV5-1 and TRBJ2-1, the complete variable domain reads KAGVTQTPRYLIKTRGQQVTLSCSPISGHRSVSWYQQTPGQGLQFLFEYFSETQRNKGNFPGRFSGRQFSNSRSEMNVSTLELGDSALYLCASSTTGGGYNEQFFGPGTRLTVL.

This clonotype was detected many times. This chain links TRBV5-1 with TRBJ2-1; the match to TRBD2 covers 10 bases. Germline V CDR1 and CDR2: SGHRS, YFSETQ. This CDR3 has 17 residues. The ends lost 6 bases at V and 0 bases at J; junction bases unmatched: 9. The CDR3, as DNA: TGCGCCAGCACGAGGGCTAGCGGGAGAGACTCCTACAATGAGCAGTTCTTC. Encoded protein: CASTRASGRDSYNEQFF.

This clonotype was seen only a few times. J is TRBJ2-3 and V is TRBV28; tentative D call: TRBD2 (5 bases). This CDR3 is built from 13 residues. Per germline, CDR1 MDHEN and CDR2 SYDVKM. Trimming stripped 6 bases from V and 2 bases from J, with 9 bases between. The CDR3: CASSREHTDTQYF. CDR3 nucleotide sequence: TGTGCCAGCAGCCGGGAACACACAGATACGCAGTATTTT.

The chain couples TRBV20-1 to TRBJ2-7, with D perhaps being TRBD1 or TRBD2 (5 bases each). The CDR3 spans 14 residues. Trimming took off 1 base at V and 6 bases at J, with 16 bases between the two ends. The germline V gene encodes CDR1 DFQATT and CDR2 SNEGSKA (reference sequence). CDR3 in amino acids: CSARGLGDPGEQYF. In nucleotides, the CDR3 is TGCAGTGCTAGAGGGTTAGGGGACCCAGGCGAGCAGTACTTC.

The chain carries TRBV28 and TRBJ2-2; no clear D gene. CDR1 and CDR2 from the germline V gene are MDHEN and SYDVKM. The CDR3 totals 13 residues. V was clipped by 5 bases and J by 5 bases, with 9 bases between them. This CDR3 reads CASSPQRTGELFF. In nucleotides, the CDR3 is TGTGCCAGCAGTCCCCAGCGAACCGGGGAGCTGTTTTTT.

The table lists this clonotype with many counts. This chain joins TRBV7-8 and TRBJ2-7; 10 bases are shared with TRBD1. The J segment lost 6 bases and the V segment lost 5 bases, leaving 4 bases of the junction unmatched. The CDR3 sequence is 13 residues long. CDR1 and CDR2 from the germline V gene are SGHVS and FQNEAQ. The CDR3 sequence is CASSRGTGAEQYF. CDR3 sequence (DNA): TGTGCCAGCAGCCGAGGGACAGGGGCCGAGCAGTACTTC. Using reference TRBV7-8 and TRBJ2-7 for the parts outside the CDR3, the full variable domain is GAGVSQSPRYKVAKRGQDVALRCDPISGHVSLFWYQQALGQGPEFLTYFQNEAQLDKSGLPSDRFFAERPEGSVSTLKIQRTQQEDSAVYLCASSRGTGAEQYFGPGTRLTVT.

In its sample, this clonotype was seen many times. This chain links TRBV29-1 with TRBJ2-3; D gene unclear. From germline, CDR1 is SQVTM and CDR2 ANQGSEA. The CDR3 has 12 residues. Trimming left V 7 bases short and J 4 bases short, with 12 bases between. The CDR3 here is CSGTHSADTQYF. The CDR3 bases are TGCAGCGGAACTCACAGCGCAGATACGCAGTATTTT.